The sample holds a few counts of the clone carrying this T cell receptor (beta chain). Its antigen is not identified. Both iRepertoire HTBI primers and Arm-PCR of CDR3 regions were used to build the TCR beta libraries. Per the study methods: Taken together, the samples had roughly 63 TRBV and roughly 14 TRBJ segments identified. TCRdb re-called the multiplex PCR reads through MiXCR, storing one row per CDR3 protein. These V and J calls originate from TCRdb's pipeline instead of the authors' own analysis. Counted here are about 400,000 distinct CDR3 sequences, around 21% occurring once; the ten biggest clones make up around 21%. This sample stems from a study of regulatory T cells in long-lasting Graves disease. The time point denotes: persistent/refractory GD, antithyroid drugs over 5 years with positive TRAb. Extracted PBMC RNA gave rise to the TCR library. EDTA tubes held Nine milliliters of peripheral blood from each patient.

The study's findings and limits: TRBV28 was favored in persistent disease, as were TRBJ1-2 and TRBJ2-5.

The germline V and J ends were trimmed by 6 bases and 4 bases, with 21 bases remaining between them. Germline assignment: CDR1 DFQATT and CDR2 SNEGSKA (reference sequence). The CDR3 loop spans 15 amino acids. The chain joins TRBV20-1 to TRBJ2-5; D call uncertain. The source was peripheral blood mononuclear cells (PBMCs), collected when the disease was refractory, from a patient treated with antithyroid drugs. This sequence was found in a female donor with Graves disease. In DNA form, the CDR3 reads TGCAGTGCACTCCGTTCGCACCCCCTAGGAGAGACCCAGTACTTC. Encoded protein: CSALRSHPLGETQYF.